The 12 T cell receptor beta chains presented below share a single source sample, sequenced in a study of T-cell reconstitution after alpha-beta-depleted transplantation in children. Unique molecular identifiers were incorporated into the prepared TCRbeta library. TCRdb processed the PCR reads anew with MiXCR; each CDR3 protein has one entry. The profile shows about 1,000,000 distinct CDR3 sequences, less than 30% of them singletons. The source material was PBMCs, mostly from graft donor cells, sampled 360 days after TCRalphabeta/CD19-depleted stem cell transplant. These receptors originate from a boy under two years old who had a stem cell transplant for SCID, so the T cells may come from the graft donor.

Only one count was recorded for this clonotype. The rearrangement uses TRBV3-1 and TRBJ1-1; D call uncertain. The germline V gene has CDR1 LGHDT and CDR2 YNNKEL (reference sequence). This CDR3 contains 13 residues. V lost 1 base to trimming and J lost 6 bases, with 9 bases between them. This CDR3 reads CASSQVVEAEAFF. Here the CDR3 DNA reads TGTGCCAGCAGCCAAGTAGTGGAGGCTGAAGCTTTCTTT.

This clonotype was recorded a few times. This sequence joins TRBV12-3 or TRBV12-4 and TRBJ2-3; tentatively, D is TRBD2 (5 bases). CDR3 length: 13 residues. V was cut by 3 bases and J by 5 bases, with 9 bases left in between. The CDR3: CASSFGRGDTQYF. The CDR3 nucleotides read TGTGCCAGCAGTTTCGGACGGGGAGATACGCAGTATTTT.

The table lists this clonotype with a few counts. The chain is built from TRBV12-3 or TRBV12-4 and TRBJ2-1; unclear D gene. Trimming pared 5 bases from V and 8 bases from J, leaving 13 bases between. The CDR3 has 13 amino acids. The CDR3 region has the DNA TGTGCCAGCAGTGGGTCCAAGAGAGATGAGCAGTTCTTC. Protein sequence: CASSGSKRDEQFF.

The sample holds many counts of this clonotype. This rearrangement joins TRBV6-5 to TRBJ2-3; TRBD1 matches 9 bases. The CDR3 spans 15 residues. The germline V gene encodes CDR1 MNHEY and CDR2 SVGAGI. V was clipped by 4 bases and J by 5 bases; unmatched bases: 7. CDR3 DNA sequence: TGTGCCAGCAGTTGGGGGACAGGGTCCGTAGATACGCAGTATTTT. Translating it yields CASSWGTGSVDTQYF.

This clonotype was seen more than once but under ten times. V usage is TRBV4-1 and J usage is TRBJ2-7, with TRBD1 identical over 8 bases. There are 14 residues in the CDR3. The V gene's germline CDR1 is MGHRA and CDR2 YSYEKL. The junction had 7 bases not matched to a gene; V was cut back by 4 bases and J by 5 bases. The CDR3 region is CASSRGQDWNEQYF. In nucleotides, the CDR3 is TGCGCCAGCAGCCGGGGACAGGATTGGAACGAGCAGTACTTC.

This clonotype has a handful of counts. This chain connects TRBV5-6 to TRBJ1-4; perhaps TRBD1 as D (5 bases). This CDR3 contains 15 residues. Trimming took off 4 bases at V and 1 base at J, with 11 bases between the two ends. CDR1 and CDR2 (germline): SGHDT, YYEEEE. The CDR3 region has the DNA TGTGCCAGCAGCCGGAACAGGAGAACTAATGAAAAACTGTTTTTT. Encoded protein: CASSRNRRTNEKLFF.

This clonotype was counted only a few times. The chain joins TRBV18 to TRBJ2-7, with 9 bases fitting TRBD2. This CDR3 is built from 17 residues. V gave up 2 bases and J gave up 3 bases; unmatched junction bases: 11. Germline V lookup: CDR1 KGHSH, CDR2 LQKENI. The CDR3 sequence: CASSPTWLAGELYEQYF. CDR3 coding DNA: TGTGCCAGCTCACCAACTTGGTTAGCGGGGGAGCTCTACGAGCAGTACTTC. The variable domain in full, with the rest retrieved from reference TRBV18 and TRBJ2-7, is NAGVMQNPRHLVRRRGQEARLRCSPMKGHSHVYWYRQLPEEGLKFMVYLQKENIIDESGMPKERFSAEFPKEGPSILRIQQVVRGDSAAYFCASSPTWLAGELYEQYFGPGTRLTVT.

This sequence joins TRBV20-1 and TRBJ1-2; no firm D call. CDR1 is DFQATT, CDR2 SNEGSKA, per germline (reference sequence). Trimming shortened V by 3 bases and J by 6 bases, and 5 bases separated the two germline ends. CDR3 size: 10 residues. The CDR3 spells CSASSDGYTF. The CDR3 DNA reads TGCAGTGCTAGTTCGGATGGCTACACCTTC.

This clonotype was detected a few times. This CDR3 is CASSLAQGNTASYEQYF. CDR3 sequence (DNA): TGCGCCAGCAGCTTGGCCCAGGGGAATACGGCCTCCTACGAGCAGTACTTC. The chain links TRBV5-1 to TRBJ2-7; D is perhaps TRBD1 (6 bases). This CDR3 comprises 17 residues. Trimming cost V 0 bases and J 0 bases, with 16 bases left between them. Germline V gene sequence: CDR1 SGHRS, CDR2 YFSETQ.

This clonotype was picked up a small number of times. The V gene is TRBV11-2, the J gene TRBJ2-7, with D tentatively TRBD2 (6 bases). Germline V gives CDR1 SGHAT, CDR2 FQNNGV. The length of the CDR3 is 15 residues. V gave up 1 base and J gave up 6 bases, with 16 bases separating them. Written as DNA, the CDR3 is TGTGCCAGCAGCTTAGGGTGGGAGCTAGCGCTCGAGCAGTACTTC. Translated, it gives CASSLGWELALEQYF.

This clonotype was picked up a small number of times. The rearrangement uses TRBV7-2 and TRBJ2-7, with unresolved D. This CDR3 spans 13 amino acids. CDR1 and CDR2 from the germline V gene are SGHTA and FQGNSA. V gave up 1 base and J gave up 5 bases, with 9 bases separating them. As DNA, the CDR3 is TGTGCCAGCAGCTTAGGGGTGCGTGACGAGCAGTACTTC. Its protein product is CASSLGVRDEQYF.

The chain joins TRBV7-3 to TRBJ2-3, with D unresolved. Germline CDR1 and CDR2: SGHTA and FQGTGA. The V gene lost 11 bases and the J gene lost 1 base, with 13 bases spanning the gap. This CDR3 is built from 13 residues. The CDR3 DNA sequence: TGTGCCTCGATCAAAACAGGCACAGATACGCAGTATTTT. Translated, it gives CASIKTGTDTQYF.